One sample yielded the 3 T cell receptor beta chains listed below, sequenced in a study of shared T cell receptors in the human thymus. Assay used: immunoSEQ multiplex PCR; TCRdb lists only in-frame clones, some missing. The sample lists 640,000 or so clones, more than 75% occurring once. This sample was shared with a second study, whose subject was human thymus T cells.

The sample was thymocytes. These receptors all come from a boy in the first two years of life with a congenital heart defect.

V and J are TRBV12-5 and TRBJ1-2; D might be TRBD1 (6 bases). Looked up from germline, CDR1 is LGHNT and CDR2 is FRNRAP. The ends were cut back, 1 base at V and 7 bases at J, with 22 bases in the middle. This CDR3 is 17 amino acids long. DNA for the CDR3: TGTGCTAGTGGTTTGGCACAACAGGGAATGGGGATTTCTGGCTACACCTTC. Protein: CASGLAQQGMGISGYTF.

The J gene is TRBJ2-1, the V gene TRBV27; tentative D call: TRBD2 (6 bases). CDR1 and CDR2 from the germline V gene are MNHEY and SMNVEV (reference sequence). The CDR3 covers 13 residues. The V end lost 8 bases, the J end lost 7 bases, and 15 bases lay between the germline ends. The CDR3 sequence is CASWAIAGNEQFF. As DNA, the CDR3 is TGTGCCAGCTGGGCGATTGCGGGGAATGAGCAGTTCTTC.

This rearrangement joins TRBV19 to TRBJ1-5; 7 bases align to TRBD1. Germline lookup yields CDR1 LNHDA and CDR2 SQIVND (reference sequence). CDR3 length: 14 residues. The trim removed 7 bases at V and 8 bases at J, leaving 11 bases unmatched. CDR3 amino acids: CASTLLQGEEPQHF. The CDR3 DNA sequence: TGTGCCAGTACCCTACTCCAGGGGGAGGAGCCCCAGCATTTT.